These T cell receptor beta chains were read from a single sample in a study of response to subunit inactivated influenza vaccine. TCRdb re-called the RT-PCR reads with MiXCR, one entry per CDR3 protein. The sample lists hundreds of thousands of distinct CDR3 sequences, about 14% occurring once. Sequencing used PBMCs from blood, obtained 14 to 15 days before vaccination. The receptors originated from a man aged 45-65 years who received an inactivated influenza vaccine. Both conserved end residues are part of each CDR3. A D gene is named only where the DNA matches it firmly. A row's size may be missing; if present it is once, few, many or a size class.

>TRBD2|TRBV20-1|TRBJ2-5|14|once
TGCAGTGCTGGTAGCGGGACCCACCAAGAGACCCAGTACTTC
CSAGSGTHQETQYF
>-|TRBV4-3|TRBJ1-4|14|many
TGCGCCAGCAGCCAACAGGGACGAGGGGAAAAACTGTTTTTT
CASSQQGRGEKLFF
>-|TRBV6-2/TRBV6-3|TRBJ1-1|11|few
TGTGCCAGCAGTTACTCATCTGAAGCTTTCTTT
CASSYSSEAFF
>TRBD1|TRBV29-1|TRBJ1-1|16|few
TGCAGCGTTGAGGGAGGGACAGGGGTATTGAACACTGAAGCTTTCTTT
CSVEGGTGVLNTEAFF
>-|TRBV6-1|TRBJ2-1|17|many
TGTGCCAGCAGTGGACCAGGGAAACACCAATCCTACAATGAGCAGTTCTTC
CASSGPGKHQSYNEQFF
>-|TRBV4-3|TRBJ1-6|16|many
TGCGCCAGCAGCCATAGGACCGGGACTTATAATTCACCCCTCCACTTT
CASSHRTGTYNSPLHF
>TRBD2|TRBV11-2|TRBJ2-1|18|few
TGTGCCAGCAGCCAATCCGGGACTAGCGGGGGGGCCCACAATGAGCAGTTCTTC
CASSQSGTSGGAHNEQFF
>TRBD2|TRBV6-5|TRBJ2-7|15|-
TGTGCCAGCAGTTACTCCCAGGGAGGGTTGAACGAGCAGTACTTC
CASSYSQGGLNEQYF
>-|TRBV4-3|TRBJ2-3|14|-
TGCGCCAGCAGCCAAGGCGCAGGGACAGATACGCAGTATTTT
CASSQGAGTDTQYF
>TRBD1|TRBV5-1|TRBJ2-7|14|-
TGCGCCAGCAGCTTGGACAGGGGGCTTTCCGAGCAGTACTTC
CASSLDRGLSEQYF
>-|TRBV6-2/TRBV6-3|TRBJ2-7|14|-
TGTGCCAGCTCGACGGGACTGTCCCTCTACGAGCAGTACTTC
CASSTGLSLYEQYF
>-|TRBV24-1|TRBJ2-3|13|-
TGTGCCACCAGTAGGGCGGACACAGATACGCAGTATTTT
CATSRADTDTQYF
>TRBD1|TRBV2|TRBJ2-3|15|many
TGTGCCAGCAGTCTACCTAGGACAGGGAGGTATACGCAGTATTTT
CASSLPRTGRYTQYF
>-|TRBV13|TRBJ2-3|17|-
TGTGCCAGCAGCTTAACCCCTGTCCAGGGGACGGCAGATACGCAGTATTTT
CASSLTPVQGTADTQYF
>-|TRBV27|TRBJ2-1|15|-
TGTGCCAGCAGTTTTGTCGGACTACCCTACAATGAGCAGTTCTTC
CASSFVGLPYNEQFF
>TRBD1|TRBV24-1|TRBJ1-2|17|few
TGTGCCACCAGTGATCCCGGACAGGGCCATCCTAACTATGGCTACACCTTC
CATSDPGQGHPNYGYTF
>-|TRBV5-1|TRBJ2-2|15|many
TGCGCCAGCAGCTTCGGAGGCTCGAACACCGGGGAGCTGTTTTTT
CASSFGGSNTGELFF
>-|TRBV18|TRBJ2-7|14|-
TGTGCCAGCTCACCGGGTGGCGGAGCCTACGAGCAGTACTTC
CASSPGGGAYEQYF
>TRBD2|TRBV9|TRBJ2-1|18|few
TGTGCCAGCAGCGCGTCCGGGACTAGCGGGAGGCTCGCCAATGAGCAGTTCTTC
CASSASGTSGRLANEQFF
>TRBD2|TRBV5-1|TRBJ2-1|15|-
TGCGCCAGCAGCTTTCGCGGGAGGGCCCAAGATGAGCAGTTCTTC
CASSFRGRAQDEQFF
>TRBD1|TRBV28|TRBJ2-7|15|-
TGTGCCAGCACCCCCTCGGGGACAGTCTCCTACGAGCAGTACTTC
CASTPSGTVSYEQYF
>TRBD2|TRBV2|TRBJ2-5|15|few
TGTGCCAGCACCGGGACTAGCGGGAGTCAAGAGACCCAGTACTTC
CASTGTSGSQETQYF
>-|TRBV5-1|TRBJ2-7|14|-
TGCGCCAGCAGCTTGGACGGTCAGGGGTACGAGCAGTACTTC
CASSLDGQGYEQYF
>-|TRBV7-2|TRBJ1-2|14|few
TGTGCCAGCAGCTTAGAGTCAGGGGCCGGGGGCTACACCTTC
CASSLESGAGGYTF
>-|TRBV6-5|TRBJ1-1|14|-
TGTGCCAGCAGTTCTGCAGCGATGAACACTGAAGCTTTCTTT
CASSSAAMNTEAFF
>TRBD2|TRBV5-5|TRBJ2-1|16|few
TGTGCCAGCAGCGCGGGACTAGCGGGGACCTACAATGAGCAGTTCTTC
CASSAGLAGTYNEQFF